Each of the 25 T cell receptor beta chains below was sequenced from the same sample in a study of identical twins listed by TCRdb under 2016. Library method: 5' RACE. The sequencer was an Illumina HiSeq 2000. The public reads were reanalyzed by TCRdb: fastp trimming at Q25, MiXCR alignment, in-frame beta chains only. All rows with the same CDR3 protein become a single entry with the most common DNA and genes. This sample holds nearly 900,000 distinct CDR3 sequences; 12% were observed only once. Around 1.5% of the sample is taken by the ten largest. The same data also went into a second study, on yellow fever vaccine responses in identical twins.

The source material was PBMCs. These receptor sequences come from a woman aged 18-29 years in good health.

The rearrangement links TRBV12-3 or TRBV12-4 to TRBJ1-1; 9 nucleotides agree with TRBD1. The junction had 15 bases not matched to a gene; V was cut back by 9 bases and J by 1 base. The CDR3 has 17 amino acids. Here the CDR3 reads CASTTDRGNTGNTEAFF. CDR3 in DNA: TGTGCCAGTACGACGGACAGGGGTAACACGGGGAACACTGAAGCTTTCTTT.

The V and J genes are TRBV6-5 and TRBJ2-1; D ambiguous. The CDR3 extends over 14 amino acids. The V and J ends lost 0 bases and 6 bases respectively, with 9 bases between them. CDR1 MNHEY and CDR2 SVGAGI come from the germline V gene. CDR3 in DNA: TGTGCCAGCAGTTACTCGACCGGCTTCAATGAGCAGTTCTTC. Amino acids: CASSYSTGFNEQFF.

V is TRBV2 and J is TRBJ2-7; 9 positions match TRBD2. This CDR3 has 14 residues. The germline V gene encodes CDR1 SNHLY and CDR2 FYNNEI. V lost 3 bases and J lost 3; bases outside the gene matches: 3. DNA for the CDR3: TGTGCCAGCAGTGATTTAGCGGGAGTCTACGAGCAGTACTTC. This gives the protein CASSDLAGVYEQYF. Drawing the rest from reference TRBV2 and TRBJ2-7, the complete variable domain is EPEVTQTPSHQVTQMGQEVILRCVPISNHLYFYWYRQILGQKVEFLVSFYNNEISEKSEIFDDQFSVERPDGSNFTLKIRSTKLEDSAMYFCASSDLAGVYEQYFGPGTRLTVT.

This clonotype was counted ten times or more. Here the CDR3 DNA reads TGTGCCAGCAGAACGGGGGACAGAGAGAATCAGCCCCAGCATTTT. Residues: CASRTGDRENQPQHF. V and J are TRBV12-3 or TRBV12-4 and TRBJ1-5; 7 bases agree with TRBD1. This CDR3 has 15 residues. V gave up 6 bases and J gave up 4 bases; unmatched junction bases: 9.

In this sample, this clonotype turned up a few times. This chain's CDR3 is CASSHPGQGVYEQYF. The CDR3 DNA follows: TGCGCCAGCAGCCATCCGGGACAGGGGGTCTACGAGCAGTACTTC. The J gene is TRBJ2-7, the V gene TRBV4-1; 11 nucleotides match TRBD1. Germline V lookup: CDR1 MGHRA, CDR2 YSYEKL. This CDR3 has 15 residues. With 3 bases clipped from V and 3 bases from J, the junction kept 4 bases outside the gene matches.

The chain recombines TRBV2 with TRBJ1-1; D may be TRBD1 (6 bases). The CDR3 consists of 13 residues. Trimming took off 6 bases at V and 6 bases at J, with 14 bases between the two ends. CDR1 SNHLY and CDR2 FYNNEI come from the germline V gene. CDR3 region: CASRNRVSPEAFF. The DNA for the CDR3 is TGTGCCAGCAGGAACAGGGTTAGCCCTGAAGCTTTCTTT. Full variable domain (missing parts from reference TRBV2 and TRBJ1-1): EPEVTQTPSHQVTQMGQEVILRCVPISNHLYFYWYRQILGQKVEFLVSFYNNEISEKSEIFDDQFSVERPDGSNFTLKIRSTKLEDSAMYFCASRNRVSPEAFFGQGTRLTVV.

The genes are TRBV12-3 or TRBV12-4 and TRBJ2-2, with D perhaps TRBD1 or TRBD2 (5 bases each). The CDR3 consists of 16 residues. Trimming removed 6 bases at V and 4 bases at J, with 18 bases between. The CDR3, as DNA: TGTGCCAGCAGACCCTCGGGACCCGAGGGCACCGGGGAGCTGTTTTTT. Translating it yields CASRPSGPEGTGELFF.

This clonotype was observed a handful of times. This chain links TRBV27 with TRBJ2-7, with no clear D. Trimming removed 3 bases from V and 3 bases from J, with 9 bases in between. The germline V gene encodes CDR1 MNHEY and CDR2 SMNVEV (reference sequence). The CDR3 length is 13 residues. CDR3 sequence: CASSFIPDYEQYF. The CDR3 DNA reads TGTGCCAGCAGTTTCATCCCCGACTACGAGCAGTACTTC.

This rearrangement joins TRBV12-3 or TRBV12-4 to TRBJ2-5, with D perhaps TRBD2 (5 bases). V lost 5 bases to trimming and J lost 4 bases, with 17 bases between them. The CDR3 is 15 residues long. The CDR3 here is CASSGYGRVLETQYF. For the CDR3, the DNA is TGTGCCAGCAGTGGGTACGGGCGGGTATTAGAGACCCAGTACTTC.

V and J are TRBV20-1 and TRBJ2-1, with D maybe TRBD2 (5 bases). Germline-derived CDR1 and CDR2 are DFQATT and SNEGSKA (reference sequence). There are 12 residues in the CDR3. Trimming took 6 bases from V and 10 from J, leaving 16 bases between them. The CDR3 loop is CSAPGPWEEQFF. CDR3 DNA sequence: TGCAGTGCACCGGGCCCGTGGGAGGAGCAGTTCTTC.

The CDR3 bases are TGTGCCATCAGTGACCTCGGGCCCGAGGGCTGGTCCTACGAGCAGTACTTC. This encodes CAISDLGPEGWSYEQYF. V and J are TRBV10-3 and TRBJ2-7; D may be TRBD2 (5 bases). This CDR3 has 17 residues. V lost 3 bases, J lost 1 base, and 19 bases lay in between. Germline assignment: CDR1 ENHRY and CDR2 SYGVKD.

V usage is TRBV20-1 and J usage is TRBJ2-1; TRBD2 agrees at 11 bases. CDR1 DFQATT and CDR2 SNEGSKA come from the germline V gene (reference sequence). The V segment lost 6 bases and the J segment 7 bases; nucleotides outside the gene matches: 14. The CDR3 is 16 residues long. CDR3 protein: CSAPPPTSGILNEQFF. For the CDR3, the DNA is TGCAGTGCCCCCCCCCCGACTAGCGGGATACTAAATGAGCAGTTCTTC.

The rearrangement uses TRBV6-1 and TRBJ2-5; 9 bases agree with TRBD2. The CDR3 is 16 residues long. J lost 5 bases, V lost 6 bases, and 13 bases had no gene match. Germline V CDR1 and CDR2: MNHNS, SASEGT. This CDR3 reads CASRPLGGRAGETQYF. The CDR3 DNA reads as TGTGCCAGCAGACCACTGGGCGGGAGGGCCGGGGAGACCCAGTACTTC.

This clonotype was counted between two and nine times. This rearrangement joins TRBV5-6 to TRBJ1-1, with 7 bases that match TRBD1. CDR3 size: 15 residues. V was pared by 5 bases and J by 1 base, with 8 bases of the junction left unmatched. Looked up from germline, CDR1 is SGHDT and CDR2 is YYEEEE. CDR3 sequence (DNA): TGTGCCAGCAGAATAGTTAGGGGGCAGAACACTGAAGCTTTCTTT. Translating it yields CASRIVRGQNTEAFF. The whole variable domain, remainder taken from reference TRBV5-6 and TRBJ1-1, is DAGVTQSPTHLIKTRGQQVTLRCSPKSGHDTVSWYQQALGQGPQFIFQYYEEEERQRGNFPDRFSGHQFPNYSSELNVNALLLGDSALYLCASRIVRGQNTEAFFGQGTRLTVV.

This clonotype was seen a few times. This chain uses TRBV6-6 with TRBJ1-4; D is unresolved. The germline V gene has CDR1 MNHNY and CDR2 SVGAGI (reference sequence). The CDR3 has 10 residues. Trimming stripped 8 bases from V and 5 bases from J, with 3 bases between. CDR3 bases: TGTGCCAGCGGAAATGAAAAACTGTTTTTT. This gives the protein CASGNEKLFF.

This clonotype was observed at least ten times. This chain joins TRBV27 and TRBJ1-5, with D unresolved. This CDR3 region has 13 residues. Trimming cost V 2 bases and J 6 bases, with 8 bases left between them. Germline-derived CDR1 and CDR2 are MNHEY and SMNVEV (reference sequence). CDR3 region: CASSLGRVQPQHF. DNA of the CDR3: TGTGCCAGCAGTTTAGGCCGGGTTCAGCCCCAGCATTTT.

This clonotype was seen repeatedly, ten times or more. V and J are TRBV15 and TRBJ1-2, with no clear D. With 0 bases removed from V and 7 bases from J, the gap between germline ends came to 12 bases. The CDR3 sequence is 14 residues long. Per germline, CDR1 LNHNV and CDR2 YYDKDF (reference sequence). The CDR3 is CATSRDLMGSGYTF. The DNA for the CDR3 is TGTGCCACCAGCAGAGATCTGATGGGGTCTGGCTACACCTTC.

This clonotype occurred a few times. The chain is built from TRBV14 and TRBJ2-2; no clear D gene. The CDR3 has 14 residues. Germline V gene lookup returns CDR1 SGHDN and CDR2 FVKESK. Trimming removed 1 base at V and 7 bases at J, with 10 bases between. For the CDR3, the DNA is TGTGCCAGCAGCCAAGTAGTTGGATTCGGGGAGCTGTTTTTT. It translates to CASSQVVGFGELFF.

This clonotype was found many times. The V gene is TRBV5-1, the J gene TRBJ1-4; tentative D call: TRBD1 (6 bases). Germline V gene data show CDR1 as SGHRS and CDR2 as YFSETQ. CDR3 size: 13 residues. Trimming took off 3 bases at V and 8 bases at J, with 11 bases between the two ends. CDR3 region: CASSYRVGEKLFF. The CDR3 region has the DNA TGCGCCAGCAGCTACAGGGTTGGGGAAAAACTGTTTTTT.

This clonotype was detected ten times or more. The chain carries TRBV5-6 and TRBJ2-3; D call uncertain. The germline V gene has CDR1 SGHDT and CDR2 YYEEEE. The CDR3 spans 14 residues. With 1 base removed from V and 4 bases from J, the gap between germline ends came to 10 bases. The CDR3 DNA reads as TGTGCCAGCAGCTTGTATAGACTTCCAGATACGCAGTATTTT. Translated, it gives CASSLYRLPDTQYF.

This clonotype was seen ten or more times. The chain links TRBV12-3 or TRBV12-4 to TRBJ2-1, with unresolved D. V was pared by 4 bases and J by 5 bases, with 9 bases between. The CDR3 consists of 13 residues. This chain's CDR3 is CASSSDRHNEQFF. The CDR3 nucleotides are TGTGCCAGCAGTTCTGACCGCCACAATGAGCAGTTCTTC.

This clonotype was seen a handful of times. In DNA form, the CDR3 reads TGTGCCAGCAGCCAGCTTCTTGGGGCAGGCCGCTACGAGCAGTACTTC. Protein product: CASSQLLGAGRYEQYF. V usage is TRBV3-1 and J usage is TRBJ2-7; perhaps TRBD1 as D (5 bases). CDR1 and CDR2 from the germline V gene are LGHDT and YNNKEL (reference sequence). Trimming took off 3 bases at V and 3 bases at J, with 18 bases between the two ends. This CDR3 contains 16 residues.

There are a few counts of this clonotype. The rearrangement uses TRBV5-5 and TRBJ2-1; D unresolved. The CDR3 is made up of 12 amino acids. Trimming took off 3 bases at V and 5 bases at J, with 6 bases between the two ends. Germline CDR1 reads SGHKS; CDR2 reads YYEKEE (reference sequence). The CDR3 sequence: CASSSVDNEQFF. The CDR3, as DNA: TGTGCCAGCAGCTCTGTCGACAATGAGCAGTTCTTC.

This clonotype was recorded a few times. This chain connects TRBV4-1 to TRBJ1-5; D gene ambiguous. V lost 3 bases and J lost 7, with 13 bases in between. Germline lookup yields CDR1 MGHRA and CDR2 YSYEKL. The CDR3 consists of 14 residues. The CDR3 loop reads CASSQAYVGQPQHF. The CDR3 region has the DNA TGCGCCAGCAGCCAGGCCTATGTGGGCCAGCCCCAGCATTTT.

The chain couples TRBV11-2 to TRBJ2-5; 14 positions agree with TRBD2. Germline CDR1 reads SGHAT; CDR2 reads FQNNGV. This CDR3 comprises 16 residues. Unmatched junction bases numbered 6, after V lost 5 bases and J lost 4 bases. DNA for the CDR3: TGTGCCAGCAGCCCCCGGGGACTAGCGGGGGTAGAGACCCAGTACTTC. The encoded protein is CASSPRGLAGVETQYF.